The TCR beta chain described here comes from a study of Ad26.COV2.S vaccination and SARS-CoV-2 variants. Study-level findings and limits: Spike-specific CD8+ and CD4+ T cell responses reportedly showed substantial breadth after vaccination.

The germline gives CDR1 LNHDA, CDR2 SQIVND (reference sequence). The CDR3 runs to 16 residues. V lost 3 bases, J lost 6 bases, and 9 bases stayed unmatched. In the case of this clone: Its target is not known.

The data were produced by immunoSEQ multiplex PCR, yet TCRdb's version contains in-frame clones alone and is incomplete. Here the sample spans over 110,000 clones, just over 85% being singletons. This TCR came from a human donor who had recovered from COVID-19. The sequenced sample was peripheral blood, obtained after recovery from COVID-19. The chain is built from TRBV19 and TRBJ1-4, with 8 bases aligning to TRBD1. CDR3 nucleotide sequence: TGTGCCAGTAGTATTCAGGGGGCCTTTAAGGATGAAAAACTGTTTTTT. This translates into CASSIQGAFKDEKLFF.